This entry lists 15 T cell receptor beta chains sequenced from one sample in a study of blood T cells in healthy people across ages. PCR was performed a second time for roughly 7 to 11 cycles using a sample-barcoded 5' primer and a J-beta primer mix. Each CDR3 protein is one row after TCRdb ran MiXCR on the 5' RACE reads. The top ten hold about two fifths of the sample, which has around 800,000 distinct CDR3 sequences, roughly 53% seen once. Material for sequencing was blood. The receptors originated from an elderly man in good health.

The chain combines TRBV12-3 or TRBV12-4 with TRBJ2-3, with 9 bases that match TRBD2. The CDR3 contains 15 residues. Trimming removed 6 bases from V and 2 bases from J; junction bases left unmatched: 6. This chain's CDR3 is CASSLSGRITDTQYF. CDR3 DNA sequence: TGTGCCAGCAGCCTTAGCGGGAGAATCACAGATACGCAGTATTTT.

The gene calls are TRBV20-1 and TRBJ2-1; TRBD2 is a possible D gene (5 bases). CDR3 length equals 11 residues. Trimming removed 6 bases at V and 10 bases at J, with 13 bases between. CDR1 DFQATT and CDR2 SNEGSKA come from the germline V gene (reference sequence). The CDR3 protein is CSAGVPEEQFF. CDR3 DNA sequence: TGCAGTGCCGGGGTCCCTGAAGAGCAGTTCTTC.

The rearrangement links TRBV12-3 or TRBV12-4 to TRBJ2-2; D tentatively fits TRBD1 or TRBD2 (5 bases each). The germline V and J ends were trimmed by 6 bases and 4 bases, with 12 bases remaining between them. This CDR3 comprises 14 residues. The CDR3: CASRQEALTGELFF. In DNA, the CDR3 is TGTGCCAGCAGACAGGAGGCACTCACCGGGGAGCTGTTTTTT.

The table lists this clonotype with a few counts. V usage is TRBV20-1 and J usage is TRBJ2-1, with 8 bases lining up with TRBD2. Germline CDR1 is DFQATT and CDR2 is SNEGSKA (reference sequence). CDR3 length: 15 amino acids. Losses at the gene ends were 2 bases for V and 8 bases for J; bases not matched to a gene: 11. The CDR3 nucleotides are TGCAGTGCTAGAAGTTTCGGCGGGAGGACTGATGAGCAGTTCTTC. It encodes CSARSFGGRTDEQFF.

The DNA of the CDR3 is TGTGCCACCAGTGATCCTGGACTAGCACTTGAGTTCTTC. Translated, it gives CATSDPGLALEFF. V usage is TRBV24-1 and J usage is TRBJ2-1, with 8 positions matching TRBD2. V lost 3 bases to trimming and J lost 14 bases; unmatched junction nucleotides: 8. Germline V lookup: CDR1 KGHDR, CDR2 SFDVKD. The CDR3 totals 13 residues.

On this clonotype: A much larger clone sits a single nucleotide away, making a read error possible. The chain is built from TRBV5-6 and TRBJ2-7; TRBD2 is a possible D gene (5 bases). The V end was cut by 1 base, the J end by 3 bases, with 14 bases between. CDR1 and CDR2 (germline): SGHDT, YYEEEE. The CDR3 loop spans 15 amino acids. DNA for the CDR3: TGTGCCAGCAGCTTGTATCTAGCAGGTAGCTACGAGCAGTACTTC. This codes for CASSLYLAGSYEQYF.

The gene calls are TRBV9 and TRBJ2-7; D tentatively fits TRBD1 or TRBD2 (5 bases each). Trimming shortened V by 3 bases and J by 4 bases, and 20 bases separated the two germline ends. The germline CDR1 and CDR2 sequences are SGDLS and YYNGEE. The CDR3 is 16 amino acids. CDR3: CASSEGTSEILYEQYF. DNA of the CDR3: TGTGCCAGCAGCGAGGGGACCTCAGAGATTCTGTACGAGCAGTACTTC.

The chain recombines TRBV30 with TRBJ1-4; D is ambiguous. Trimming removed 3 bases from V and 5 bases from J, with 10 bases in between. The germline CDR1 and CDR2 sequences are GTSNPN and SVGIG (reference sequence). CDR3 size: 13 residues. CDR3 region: CAWSLRENEKLFF. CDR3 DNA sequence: TGTGCCTGGAGCCTACGCGAGAATGAAAAACTGTTTTTT.

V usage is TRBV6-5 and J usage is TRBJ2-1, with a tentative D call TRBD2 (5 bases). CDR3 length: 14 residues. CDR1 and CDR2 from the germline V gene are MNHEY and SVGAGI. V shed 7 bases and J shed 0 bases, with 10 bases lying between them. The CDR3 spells CASTSGSSYNEQFF. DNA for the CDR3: TGTGCCAGCACCAGTGGGAGCTCCTACAATGAGCAGTTCTTC.

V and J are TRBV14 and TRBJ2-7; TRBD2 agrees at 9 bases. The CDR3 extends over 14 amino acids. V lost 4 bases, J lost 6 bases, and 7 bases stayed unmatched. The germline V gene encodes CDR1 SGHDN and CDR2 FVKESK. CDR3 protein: CASSLSGRSSEQYF. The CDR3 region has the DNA TGTGCCAGCAGCCTTAGCGGGAGATCGAGCGAGCAGTACTTC. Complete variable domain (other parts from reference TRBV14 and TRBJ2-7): EAGVTQFPSHSVIEKGQTVTLRCDPISGHDNLYWYRRVMGKEIKFLLHFVKESKQDESGMPNNRFLAERTGGTYSTLKVQPAELEDSGVYFCASSLSGRSSEQYFGPGTRLTVT.

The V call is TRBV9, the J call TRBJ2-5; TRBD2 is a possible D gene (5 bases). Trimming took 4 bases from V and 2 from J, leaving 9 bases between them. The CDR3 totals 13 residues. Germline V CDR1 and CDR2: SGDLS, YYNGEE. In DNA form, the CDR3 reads TGTGCCAGCAGCACTAGTGTACAAGAGACCCAGTACTTC. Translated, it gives CASSTSVQETQYF.

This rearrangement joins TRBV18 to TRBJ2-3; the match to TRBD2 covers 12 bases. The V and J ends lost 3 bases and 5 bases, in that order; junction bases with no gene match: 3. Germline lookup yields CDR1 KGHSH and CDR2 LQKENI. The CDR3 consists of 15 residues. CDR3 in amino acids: CASSPPGLAGDTQYF. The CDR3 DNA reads TGTGCCAGCTCACCCCCGGGACTAGCGGGAGATACGCAGTATTTT.

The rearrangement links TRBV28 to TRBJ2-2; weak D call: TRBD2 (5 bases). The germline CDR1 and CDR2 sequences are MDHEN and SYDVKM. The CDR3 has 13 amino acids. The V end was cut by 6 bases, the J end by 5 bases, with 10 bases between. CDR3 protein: CASSGGWTGELFF. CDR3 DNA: TGTGCCAGCAGCGGAGGCTGGACCGGGGAGCTGTTTTTT.

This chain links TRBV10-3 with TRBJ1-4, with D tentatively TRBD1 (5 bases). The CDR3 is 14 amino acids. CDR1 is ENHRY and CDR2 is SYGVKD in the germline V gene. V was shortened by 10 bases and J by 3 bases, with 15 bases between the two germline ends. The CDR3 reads CASDPGPPNEKLFF. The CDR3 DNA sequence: TGTGCCAGCGACCCAGGGCCCCCTAATGAAAAACTGTTTTTT.

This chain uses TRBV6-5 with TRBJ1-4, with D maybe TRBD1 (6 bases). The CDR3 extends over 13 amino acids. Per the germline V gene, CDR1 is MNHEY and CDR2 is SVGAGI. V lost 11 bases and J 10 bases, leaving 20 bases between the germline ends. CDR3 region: CASEKRGGGKLFF. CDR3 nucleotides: TGTGCCTCAGAGAAAAGGGGAGGGGGAAAACTGTTTTTT.